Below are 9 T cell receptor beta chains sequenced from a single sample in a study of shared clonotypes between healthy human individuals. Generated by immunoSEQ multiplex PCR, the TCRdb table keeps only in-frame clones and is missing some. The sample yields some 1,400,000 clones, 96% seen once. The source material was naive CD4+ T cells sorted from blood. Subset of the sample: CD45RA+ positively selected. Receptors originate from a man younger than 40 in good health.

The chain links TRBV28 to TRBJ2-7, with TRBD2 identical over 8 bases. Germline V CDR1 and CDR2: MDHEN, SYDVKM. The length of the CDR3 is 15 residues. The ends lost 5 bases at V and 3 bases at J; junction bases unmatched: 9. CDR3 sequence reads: CASSPSGSGNYEQYF. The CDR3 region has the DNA TGTGCCAGCAGTCCCTCGGGTAGCGGGAACTACGAGCAGTACTTC.

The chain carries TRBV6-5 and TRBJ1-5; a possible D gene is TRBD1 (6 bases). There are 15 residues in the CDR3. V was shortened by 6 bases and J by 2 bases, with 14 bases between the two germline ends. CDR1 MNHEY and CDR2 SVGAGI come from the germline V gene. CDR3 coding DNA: TGTGCCAGCAGCGACGGGGGCAAGGGCAATCAGCCCCAGCATTTT. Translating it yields CASSDGGKGNQPQHF.

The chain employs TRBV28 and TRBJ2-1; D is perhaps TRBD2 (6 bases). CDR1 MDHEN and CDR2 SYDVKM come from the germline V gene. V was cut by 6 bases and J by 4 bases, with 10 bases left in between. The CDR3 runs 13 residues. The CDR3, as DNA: TGTGCCAGCAGCAAGAGCGGGTACAATGAGCAGTTCTTC. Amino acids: CASSKSGYNEQFF.

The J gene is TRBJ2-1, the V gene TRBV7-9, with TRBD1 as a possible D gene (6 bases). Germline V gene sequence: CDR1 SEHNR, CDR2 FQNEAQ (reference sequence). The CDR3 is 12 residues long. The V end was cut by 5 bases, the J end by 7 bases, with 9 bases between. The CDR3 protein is CASSARGNEQFF. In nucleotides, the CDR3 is TGTGCCAGCAGCGCTAGGGGGAATGAGCAGTTCTTC.

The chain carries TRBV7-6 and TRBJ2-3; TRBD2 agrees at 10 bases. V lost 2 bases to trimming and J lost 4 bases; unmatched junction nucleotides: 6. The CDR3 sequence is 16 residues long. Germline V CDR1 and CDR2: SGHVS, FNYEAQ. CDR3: CASSLSLAGVSDTQYF. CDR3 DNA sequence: TGTGCCAGCAGCTTAAGCCTAGCGGGAGTTTCAGATACGCAGTATTTT. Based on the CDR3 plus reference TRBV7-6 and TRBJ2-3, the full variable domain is GAGVSQSPRYKVTKRGQDVALRCDPISGHVSLYWYRQALGQGPEFLTYFNYEAQQDKSGLPNDRFSAERPEGSISTLTIQRTEQRDSAMYRCASSLSLAGVSDTQYFGPGTRLTVL.

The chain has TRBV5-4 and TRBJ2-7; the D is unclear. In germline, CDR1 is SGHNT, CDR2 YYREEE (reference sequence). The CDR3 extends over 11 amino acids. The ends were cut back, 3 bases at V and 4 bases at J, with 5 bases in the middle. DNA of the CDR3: TGTGCCAGCAGCTCCACGTACGAGCAGTACTTC. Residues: CASSSTYEQYF.

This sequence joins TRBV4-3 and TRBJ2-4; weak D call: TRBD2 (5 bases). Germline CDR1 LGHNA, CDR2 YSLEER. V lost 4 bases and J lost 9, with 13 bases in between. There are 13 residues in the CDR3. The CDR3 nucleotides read TGCGCCAGCAGCCCCAGAGGGAGCGGCATTCAGTACTTC. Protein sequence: CASSPRGSGIQYF.

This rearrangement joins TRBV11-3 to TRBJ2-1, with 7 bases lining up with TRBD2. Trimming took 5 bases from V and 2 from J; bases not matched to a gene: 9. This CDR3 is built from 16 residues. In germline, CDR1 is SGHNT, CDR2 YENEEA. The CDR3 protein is CASSPQAGTTYNEQFF. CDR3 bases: TGTGCCAGCAGCCCCCAAGCGGGAACGACCTACAATGAGCAGTTCTTC.

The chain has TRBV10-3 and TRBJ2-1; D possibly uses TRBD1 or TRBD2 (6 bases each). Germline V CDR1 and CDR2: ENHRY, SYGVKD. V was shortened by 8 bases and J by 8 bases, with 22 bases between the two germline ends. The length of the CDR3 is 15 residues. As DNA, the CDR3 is TGTGCCATCGGAGGGGGGCGACTGGCGGGTGATGAGCAGTTCTTC. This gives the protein CAIGGGRLAGDEQFF.